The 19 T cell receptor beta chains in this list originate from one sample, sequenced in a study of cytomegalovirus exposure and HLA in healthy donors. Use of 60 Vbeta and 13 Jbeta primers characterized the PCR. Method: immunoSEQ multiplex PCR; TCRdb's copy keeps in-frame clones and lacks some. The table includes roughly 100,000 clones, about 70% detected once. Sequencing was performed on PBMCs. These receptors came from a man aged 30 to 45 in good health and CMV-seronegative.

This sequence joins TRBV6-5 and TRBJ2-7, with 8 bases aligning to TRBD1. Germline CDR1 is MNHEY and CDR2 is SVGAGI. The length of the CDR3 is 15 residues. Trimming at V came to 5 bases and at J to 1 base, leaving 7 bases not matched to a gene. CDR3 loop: CASSPDRGRSYEQYF. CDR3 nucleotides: TGTGCCAGCAGTCCCGACAGGGGTCGTTCCTACGAGCAGTACTTC.

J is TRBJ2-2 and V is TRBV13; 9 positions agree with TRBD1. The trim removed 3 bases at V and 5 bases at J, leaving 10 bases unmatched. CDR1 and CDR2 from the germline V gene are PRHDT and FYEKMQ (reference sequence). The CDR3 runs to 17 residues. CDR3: CASSFLGGQGMTGELFF. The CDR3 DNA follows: TGTGCCAGCAGCTTTTTGGGCGGACAGGGGATGACCGGGGAGCTGTTTTTT.

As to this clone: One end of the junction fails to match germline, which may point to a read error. The CDR3 is CASSWGSGRAGEQFF. CDR3 coding DNA: TGTGCCAGCAGCTGGGGAAGCGGGAGGGCCGGGGAGCAGTTCTTC. V usage is TRBV5-3 and J usage is TRBJ2-1, with 10 bases aligning to TRBD2. TRBV5-3 is assigned to the ORF class and has an uncertain function. This CDR3 spans 15 amino acids.

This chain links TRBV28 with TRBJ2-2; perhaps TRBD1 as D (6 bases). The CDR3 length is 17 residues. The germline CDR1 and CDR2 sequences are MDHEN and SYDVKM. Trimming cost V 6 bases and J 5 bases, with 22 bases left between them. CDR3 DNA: TGTGCCAGCAGCCTGTTTTTCTTGGGGGCTAGGACCGGGGAGCTGTTTTTT. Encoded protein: CASSLFFLGARTGELFF.

The CDR3 here is CASSLIRDRGALILNTEAFF. The DNA of the CDR3 is TGCGCCAGCAGCTTGATCCGGGACAGAGGGGCCCTGATTCTGAACACTGAAGCTTTCTTT. The rearrangement links TRBV5-1 to TRBJ1-1; 7 positions agree with TRBD1. This CDR3 has 20 amino acids. V trimming: 1 base; J trimming: 0 bases; junction bases outside the gene matches: 18. Looked up from germline, CDR1 is SGHRS and CDR2 is YFSETQ.

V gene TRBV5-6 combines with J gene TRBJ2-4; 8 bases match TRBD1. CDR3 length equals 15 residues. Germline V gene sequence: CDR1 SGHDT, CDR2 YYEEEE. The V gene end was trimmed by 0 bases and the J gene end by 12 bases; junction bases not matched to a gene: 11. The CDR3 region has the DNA TGTGCCAGCAGCTTGGTAAGCGGCAGGGGGCTCGATCAGTACTTC. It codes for CASSLVSGRGLDQYF.

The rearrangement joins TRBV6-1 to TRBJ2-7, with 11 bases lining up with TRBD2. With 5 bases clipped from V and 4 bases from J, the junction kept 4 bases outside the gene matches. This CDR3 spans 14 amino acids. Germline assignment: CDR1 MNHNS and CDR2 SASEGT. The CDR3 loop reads CASSSLAGVYEQYF. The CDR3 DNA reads TGTGCCAGCAGTTCACTAGCGGGAGTGTACGAGCAGTACTTC.

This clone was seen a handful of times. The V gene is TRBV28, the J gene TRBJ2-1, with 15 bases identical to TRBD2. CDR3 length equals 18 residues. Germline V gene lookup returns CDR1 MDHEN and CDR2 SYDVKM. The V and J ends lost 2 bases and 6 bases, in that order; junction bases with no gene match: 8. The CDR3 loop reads CASSLLGGGLAGGNEQFF. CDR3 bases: TGTGCCAGCAGTTTACTGGGGGGGGGACTAGCGGGAGGCAATGAGCAGTTCTTC.

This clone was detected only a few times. This CDR3 is CATSRGRAGTQYF. The CDR3 DNA reads TGTGCCACCAGCAGAGGGAGGGCCGGGACCCAGTACTTC. The V call is TRBV15, the J call TRBJ2-5, with D perhaps TRBD2 (6 bases). The germline CDR1 and CDR2 sequences are LNHNV and YYDKDF (reference sequence). The V end lost 1 base, the J end lost 7 bases, and 10 bases lay between the germline ends. The CDR3 extends over 13 amino acids.

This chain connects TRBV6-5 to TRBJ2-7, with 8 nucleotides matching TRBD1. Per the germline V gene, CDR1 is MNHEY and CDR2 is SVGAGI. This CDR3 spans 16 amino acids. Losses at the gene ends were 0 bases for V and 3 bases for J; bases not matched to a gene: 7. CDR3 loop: CASSYSSGGGIYEQYF. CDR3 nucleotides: TGTGCCAGCAGTTACTCCTCAGGGGGCGGAATCTACGAGCAGTACTTC.

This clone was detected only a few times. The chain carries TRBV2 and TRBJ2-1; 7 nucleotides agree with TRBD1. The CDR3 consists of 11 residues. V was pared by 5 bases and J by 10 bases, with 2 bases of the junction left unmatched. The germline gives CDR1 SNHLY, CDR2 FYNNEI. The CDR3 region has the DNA TGTGCCAGCAGTACGACAGGGGAGCAGTTCTTC. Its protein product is CASSTTGEQFF.

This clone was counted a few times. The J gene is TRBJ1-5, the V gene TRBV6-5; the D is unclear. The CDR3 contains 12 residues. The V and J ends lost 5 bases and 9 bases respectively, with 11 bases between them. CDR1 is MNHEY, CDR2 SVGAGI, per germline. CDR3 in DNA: TGTGCCAGCAGTGTATTCAGAGGGCCCCAGCATTTT. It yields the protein CASSVFRGPQHF.

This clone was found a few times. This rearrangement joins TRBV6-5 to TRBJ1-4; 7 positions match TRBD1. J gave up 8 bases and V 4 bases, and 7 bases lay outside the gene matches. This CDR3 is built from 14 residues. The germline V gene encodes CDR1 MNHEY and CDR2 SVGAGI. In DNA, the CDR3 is TGTGCCAGCAGTTTGACAGGGACCAGCGAAAAACTGTTTTTT. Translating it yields CASSLTGTSEKLFF.

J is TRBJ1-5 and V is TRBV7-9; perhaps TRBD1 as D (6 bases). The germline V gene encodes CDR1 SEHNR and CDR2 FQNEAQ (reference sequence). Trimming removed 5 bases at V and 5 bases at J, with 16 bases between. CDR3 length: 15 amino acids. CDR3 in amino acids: CASSPRGGADQPQHF. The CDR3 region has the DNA TGTGCCAGCAGCCCCCGGGGGGGGGCGGATCAGCCCCAGCATTTT.

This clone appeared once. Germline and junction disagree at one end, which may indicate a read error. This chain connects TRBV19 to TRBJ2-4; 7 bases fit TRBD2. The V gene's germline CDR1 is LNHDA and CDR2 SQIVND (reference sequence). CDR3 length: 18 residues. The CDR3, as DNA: TGTGCCAGTAGTAGTCTGGGAGCGGGAAAGCGATTCAAAAACAGTCAGTACTTC. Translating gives CASSSLGAGKRFKNSQYF.

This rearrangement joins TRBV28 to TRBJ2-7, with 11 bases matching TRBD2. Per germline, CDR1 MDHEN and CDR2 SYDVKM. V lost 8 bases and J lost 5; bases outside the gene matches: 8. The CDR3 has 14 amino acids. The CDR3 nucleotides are TGTGCCAGCCGAGAACTAGCGGGAGTGAACGAGCAGTACTTC. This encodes CASRELAGVNEQYF. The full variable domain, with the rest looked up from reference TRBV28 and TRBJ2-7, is DVKVTQSSRYLVKRTGEKVFLECVQDMDHENMFWYRQDPGLGLRLIYFSYDVKMKEKGDIPEGYSVSREKKERFSLILESASTNQTSMYLCASRELAGVNEQYFGPGTRLTVT.

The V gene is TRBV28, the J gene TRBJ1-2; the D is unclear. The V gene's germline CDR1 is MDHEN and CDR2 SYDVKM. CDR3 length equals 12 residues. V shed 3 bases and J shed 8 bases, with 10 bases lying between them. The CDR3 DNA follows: TGTGCCAGCAGTTTTCGCGAGCGGGGCTACACCTTC. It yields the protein CASSFRERGYTF.

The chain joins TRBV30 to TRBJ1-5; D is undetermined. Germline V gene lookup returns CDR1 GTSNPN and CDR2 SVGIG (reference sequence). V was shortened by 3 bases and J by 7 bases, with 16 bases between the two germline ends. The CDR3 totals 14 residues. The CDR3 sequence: CAWRERAADQPQHF. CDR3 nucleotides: TGTGCCTGGAGGGAGAGAGCCGCCGACCAGCCCCAGCATTTT. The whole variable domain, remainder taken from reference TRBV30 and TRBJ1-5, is SQTIHQWPATLVQPVGSPLSLECTVEGTSNPNLYWYRQAAGRGLQLLFYSVGIGQISSEVPQNLSASRPQDRQFILSSKKLLLSDSGFYLCAWRERAADQPQHFGDGTRLSIL.

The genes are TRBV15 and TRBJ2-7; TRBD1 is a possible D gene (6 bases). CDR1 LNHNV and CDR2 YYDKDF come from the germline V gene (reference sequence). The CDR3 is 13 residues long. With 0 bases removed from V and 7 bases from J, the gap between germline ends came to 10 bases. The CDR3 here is CATSRDRQGEQYF. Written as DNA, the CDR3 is TGTGCCACCAGCAGAGATCGTCAGGGGGAGCAGTACTTC.